Below are 24 T cell receptor beta chains sequenced from a single sample in a study of tumor-infiltrating lymphocytes in primary liver carcinoma. It was from about 19-30 mg of unsorted bulk tissue that RNA and DNA were co-extracted. TCR beta cDNA was prepared out of approximately 470 ng total RNA by means of a constant-region primer. Nested multiplex PCR, run for three rounds with slightly modified ARM-PCR, yielded TCR beta libraries. Researchers ran the first two PCR rounds for approximately 9 cycles each with TRBV1-TRBV30 forward primers and a C-beta reverse primer. Using its own MiXCR run on the multiplex PCR reads, TCRdb lists one record per CDR3 protein. The sample has 100,000 or so distinct CDR3 sequences, 69% seen once. Sequencing input: liver tumor tissue from sampling region 5. Subset meaning: tumor region T5, tumor centre. These receptors all come from an older woman with primary liver carcinoma and hepatitis B virus infection.

This clonotype was found many times. This chain connects TRBV6-1 to TRBJ2-2; D gene uncertain. Germline V gene data show CDR1 as MNHNS and CDR2 as SASEGT. Trimming stripped 4 bases from V and 9 bases from J, with 9 bases between. The CDR3 is 12 residues long. For the CDR3, the DNA is TGTGCCAGCAGTGCGGTTAGCAGGGAGCTGTTTTTT. Protein product: CASSAVSRELFF.

Turning to this clonotype: Because it lacks the conserved phenylalanine or tryptophan at the end, this CDR3 is likely a read error. The rearrangement joins TRBV11-2 to TRBJ2-1, with TRBD1 matching 7 bases. This CDR3 is built from 13 residues. V was clipped by 5 bases and J by 10 bases; unmatched bases: 8. CDR1 is SGHAT, CDR2 FQNNGV, per germline. The CDR3 is CASSPITGEEQFI. CDR3 bases: TGTGCCAGCAGCCCGATTACAGGGGAAGAGCAGTTCATC.

Of note for this clonotype: This may come from a read error, since a much larger clone is one base off. This chain links TRBV6-1 with TRBJ2-2, with D unresolved. The ends were cut back, 4 bases at V and 1 base at J, with 10 bases in the middle. The CDR3 has 15 residues. The germline CDR1 and CDR2 sequences are MNHNS and SASEGT. As DNA, the CDR3 is TGTGCCAGCAGTGGTATGACCCGGAACACCGGGGAGCTGTTTTTT. It codes for CASSGMTRNTGELFF.

Comment on this clonotype: A read error is likely, as this CDR3 ends without the conserved phenylalanine or tryptophan. The limits of the CDR3 on the DNA are not certain, so only TCRdb's listed CDR3 is given. The rearrangement links TRBV6-5 to TRBJ2-7. The CDR3 length is 14 residues, termini included. Germline V gene sequence: CDR1 MNHEY, CDR2 SVGAGI. The CDR3 spells CASRPDGSSYEQYL.

Regarding this clonotype: An end of the junction differs from the germline gene, which may be a read error. DNA of the CDR3: TGCGCCAGCAGCCCCTCGGTCGGCGGGAGGAAACCGGGTTCCTTCCACATGCAGTACTTC. Residues: CASSPSVGGRKPGSFHMQYF. The rearrangement links TRBV4-2 to TRBJ2-7; 8 nucleotides agree with TRBD2. The V gene's germline CDR1 is LGHNA and CDR2 YNFKEQ. The CDR3 loop spans 20 amino acids.

This clonotype has more than one count but fewer than ten. This rearrangement joins TRBV7-3 to TRBJ2-7; 7 positions agree with TRBD2. Germline-derived CDR1 and CDR2 are SGHTA and FQGTGA. J gave up 3 bases and V 4 bases, and 6 bases lay outside the gene matches. This CDR3 region has 14 residues. The CDR3 protein is CASSSAGPSYEQYF. The CDR3 nucleotides are TGTGCCAGCAGCTCAGCGGGACCCAGCTACGAGCAGTACTTC.

A note on this clonotype: A clone one base away is much larger, so this may be a read error. The J gene is TRBJ2-7, the V gene TRBV28, with 7 bases matching TRBD2. J was trimmed by 0 bases and V by 0 bases; bases with no gene match: 2. Germline V gene lookup returns CDR1 MDHEN and CDR2 SYDVKM. This CDR3 contains 15 residues. The CDR3 nucleotides read TGTGCCAGCAGTTTATGGAGACTAGCCTCCTACGAGCAGTACTTC. Its protein product is CASSLWRLASYEQYF.

This clonotype appeared many times. The CDR3 region is CASSLAGPYQETQYF. CDR3 in DNA: TGTGCCAGCAGCTTGGCGGGGCCGTACCAAGAGACCCAGTACTTC. V is TRBV5-4 and J is TRBJ2-5; D could derive from TRBD1 or TRBD2 (5 bases each). The CDR3 extends over 15 amino acids. V was cut by 0 bases and J by 0 bases, with 9 bases left in between. Germline CDR1 is SGHNT and CDR2 is YYREEE (reference sequence).

Details on this clonotype: Mismatch with germline at one junction end may stem from a read error. The chain links TRBV6-5 to TRBJ1-1, with TRBD1 identical over 7 bases. CDR3 length equals 14 residues. CDR1 and CDR2 (germline): MNHEY, SVGAGI. The CDR3 sequence is CASRTTGWYTEVFF. The DNA of the CDR3 is TGTGCCAGCAGGACGACAGGGTGGTACACTGAAGTTTTCTTT.

This clonotype was seen more than once but under ten times. Given a much more abundant clone one base away, this may be a read error. The chain employs TRBV7-9 and TRBJ1-1; D gene uncertain. The germline V and J ends were trimmed by 7 bases and 1 base, with 10 bases remaining between them. The germline V gene has CDR1 SEHNR and CDR2 FQNEAQ (reference sequence). The CDR3 contains 13 residues. The CDR3 reads CASTIRGNTEAFF. The CDR3 coding sequence is TGTGCCAGCACCATACGGGGGAACACTGAAGCTTTCTTT.

At least ten counts were recorded for this clonotype. This chain links TRBV5-1 with TRBJ1-3, with D possibly matching TRBD1 (6 bases). CDR1 and CDR2 from the germline V gene are SGHRS and YFSETQ. The CDR3 extends over 17 amino acids. V lost 0 bases to trimming and J lost 0 bases, with 13 bases between them. This chain's CDR3 is CASSLGTVGISGNTIYF. The DNA for the CDR3 is TGCGCCAGCAGCTTGGGGACAGTCGGCATCTCTGGAAACACCATATATTTT.

This clonotype appeared a single time. A read error may be the cause here, since a much bigger clone is one base away. V usage is TRBV28 and J usage is TRBJ1-2, with D maybe TRBD1 (6 bases). Per germline, CDR1 MDHEN and CDR2 SYDVKM. This CDR3 has 14 amino acids. CDR3 nucleotide sequence: TGTGTCAGCAGTTTGGGGGCAGGGAACTATGGCTACACCTTC. Translating it yields CVSSLGAGNYGYTF.

This clonotype was counted only a few times. A read error may be the cause here, since a much bigger clone is one base away. The J gene is TRBJ2-1, the V gene TRBV5-8; 9 positions agree with TRBD2. The germline gives CDR1 SGHTS, CDR2 YDEGEE. V lost 4 bases to trimming and J lost 5 bases; unmatched junction nucleotides: 7. The CDR3 is 15 residues long. This chain's CDR3 is CASSTGTSRNNEQFF. The CDR3 DNA is TGTGCCAGCAGCACCGGGACTAGCAGGAACAATGAGCAGTTCTTC.

The count of this clonotype is one. This CDR3 fails to terminate in the conserved phenylalanine or tryptophan, so it likely reflects a read error. Here the CDR3 DNA reads TGCGCCAGCAGCGACTCGGGAACCTCCTACAATGAGCAGTTCCTC. This encodes CASSDSGTSYNEQFL. The chain couples TRBV5-1 to TRBJ2-1, with TRBD2 as a possible D gene (5 bases). V was clipped by 4 bases and J by 0 bases, with 11 bases between them. Germline-derived CDR1 and CDR2 are SGHRS and YFSETQ. The CDR3 covers 15 residues.

This clonotype was detected a few times. The rearrangement uses TRBV11-1 and TRBJ2-3, with unresolved D. Germline V gene data show CDR1 as SGHAT and CDR2 as FQDESV (reference sequence). V lost 6 bases and J 0 bases, leaving 10 bases between the germline ends. This CDR3 comprises 14 residues. In DNA form, the CDR3 reads TGTGCCAGCAGTCCCGGGCCAAGCACAGATACGCAGTATTTT. Protein sequence: CASSPGPSTDTQYF.

About this clonotype itself: This may arise from a read error, as a much more abundant clone is one base away. The gene calls are TRBV30 and TRBJ2-1; TRBD2 aligns across 9 bases. Germline CDR1 GTSNPN, CDR2 SVGIG (reference sequence). The CDR3 extends over 14 amino acids. This CDR3 reads CSWIPSGVVDEQFF. Written as DNA, the CDR3 is TGTTCCTGGATCCCTAGCGGGGTAGTAGATGAGCAGTTCTTC.

Points on this clonotype: The CDR3 carries no conserved terminal phenylalanine or tryptophan, so it likely arises from a read error. The chain has TRBV28 and TRBJ2-1; 7 bases agree with TRBD1. The CDR3 is made up of 14 amino acids. V was clipped by 7 bases and J by 1 base; unmatched bases: 4. CDR1 and CDR2 (germline): MDHEN, SYDVKM. CDR3 nucleotides: TGTGCCAGCATAGGGGGCAGGTCCTACAATGAGCAGTTCGTC. Its protein is CASIGGRSYNEQFV.

On this clonotype: The junction departs from germline at one end; a sequencing error may be responsible. The genes are TRBV11-3 and TRBJ2-3; no clear D gene. From germline, CDR1 is SGHNT and CDR2 YENEEA. The CDR3 totals 14 residues. CDR3 sequence reads: CASSLGPSCFTPFF. The CDR3 DNA is TGTGCCAGCAGCTTAGGTCCGTCCTGTTTCACCCCCTTTTTC.

The chain couples TRBV6-6 to TRBJ1-2; tentative D call: TRBD1 (6 bases). CDR3 length: 14 residues. Trimming shortened V by 4 bases and J by 11 bases, and 20 bases separated the two germline ends. Germline V gene data show CDR1 as MNHNY and CDR2 as SVGAGI (reference sequence). The CDR3 loop reads CASSLGHENYEYTF. The CDR3, as DNA: TGTGCCAGCAGTTTGGGACACGAAAACTATGAGTACACCTTC.

Only one count was recorded for this clonotype. Sequence at one end of the junction differs from germline and may be a read error. The V gene is TRBV7-9, the J gene TRBJ2-6; 8 bases are a match to TRBD1. Germline V gene data show CDR1 as SEHNR and CDR2 as FQNEAQ (reference sequence). The CDR3 runs to 21 residues. DNA of the CDR3: TGTGCCAACAGCTCAGTTTTTGCGACAGGGGCAATAAGCTCTGGGGCCAACGTCCTGACTTTC. The encoded protein is CANSSVFATGAISSGANVLTF. Based on the CDR3 plus reference TRBV7-9 and TRBJ2-6, the full variable domain is DTGVSQNPRHKITKRGQNVTFRCDPISEHNRLYWYRQTLGQGPEFLTYFQNEAQLEKSRLLSDRFSAERPKGSFSTLEIQRTEQGDSAMYLCANSSVFATGAISSGANVLTFGAGSRLTVL.

In this sample, this clonotype turned up many times. The rearrangement links TRBV5-5 to TRBJ1-6; 8 bases are a match to TRBD1. Trimming cost V 4 bases and J 7 bases; bases outside gene matches: 10. Germline loops: CDR1 SGHKS, CDR2 YYEKEE (reference sequence). This CDR3 is built from 16 residues. The CDR3 DNA sequence: TGTGCCAGCAGCCCGATGACAGGGGCGTCCAATTCACCCCTCCACTTT. This encodes CASSPMTGASNSPLHF. The whole variable domain, remainder taken from reference TRBV5-5 and TRBJ1-6, is DAGVTQSPTHLIKTRGQQVTLRCSPISGHKSVSWYQQVLGQGPQFIFQYYEKEERGRGNFPDRFSARQFPNYSSELNVNALLLGDSALYLCASSPMTGASNSPLHFGNGTRLTVT.

This clonotype was recorded once. The V gene is TRBV6-5, the J gene TRBJ2-7; 11 bases line up with TRBD2. This CDR3 contains 21 residues. Trimming removed 6 bases from V and 1 base from J; junction bases left unmatched: 23. CDR1 is MNHEY, CDR2 SVGAGI, per germline. The CDR3 DNA reads TGTGCCAGCAGCCCGGACAGGCCTTTCGTGACTAGCGGGGAATATTCCTACGAGCAGTACTTC. Translating gives CASSPDRPFVTSGEYSYEQYF.

This chain uses TRBV7-3 with TRBJ2-1; 7 bases are a match to TRBD2. V lost 5 bases and J lost 4; bases outside the gene matches: 11. The CDR3 length is 16 residues. Germline CDR1 SGHTA, CDR2 FQGTGA. The CDR3 sequence: CASSPGGGMRYNEQFF. CDR3 coding DNA: TGTGCCAGCAGCCCTGGGGGAGGGATGCGGTACAATGAGCAGTTCTTC. Complete variable domain (other parts from reference TRBV7-3 and TRBJ2-1): GAGVSQTPSNKVTEKGKYVELRCDPISGHTALYWYRQSLGQGPEFLIYFQGTGAADDSGLPNDRFFAVRPEGSVSTLKIQRTERGDSAVYLCASSPGGGMRYNEQFFGPGTRLTVL.

At least ten counts were recorded for this clonotype. The rearrangement links TRBV12-3 or TRBV12-4 to TRBJ1-1; tentatively, D is TRBD1 (5 bases). The germline V and J ends were trimmed by 5 bases and 4 bases, with 17 bases remaining between them. The CDR3 has 15 residues. The CDR3 DNA reads TGTGCCAGCAGTAGCCTCGGGCGGGGCGGCACTGAAGCTTTCTTT. Encoded protein: CASSSLGRGGTEAFF.